These 24 T cell receptor beta chains came from one sample sequenced in a study of blood T cell repertoires in COVID-19. Using immunoSEQ multiplex PCR, the repertoire was profiled, and TCRdb retains in-frame clones only, with some absent. The sample includes roughly 250,000 clones, 88% seen only once; the top ten take over 2.5%. The material sequenced was PBMCs or T cells enriched from blood (not recorded which). Receptor source: a woman aged 40 to 50 who had been exposed to COVID-19.

The chain employs TRBV4-2 and TRBJ1-2; TRBD1 aligns across 9 bases. Germline CDR1 LGHNA, CDR2 YNFKEQ. With V trimmed by 0 bases and J by 7 bases, 9 bases remained unmatched. The CDR3 is 16 residues long. CDR3 in amino acids: CASSQENWEQGAGYTF. The DNA of the CDR3 is TGTGCCAGCAGCCAAGAGAATTGGGAACAGGGGGCTGGCTACACCTTC.

The chain links TRBV5-6 to TRBJ1-6; TRBD1 is a possible D gene (5 bases). The CDR3 extends over 16 amino acids. Germline V gene sequence: CDR1 SGHDT, CDR2 YYEEEE. Trimming shortened V by 3 bases and J by 5 bases, and 15 bases separated the two germline ends. The CDR3 region is CASSSTPQADNSPLHF. The CDR3 region has the DNA TGTGCCAGCAGCTCCACCCCACAGGCAGATAATTCACCCCTCCACTTT.

V is TRBV27 and J is TRBJ1-3; D is possibly TRBD1 (6 bases). The CDR3 is 16 residues long. The germline CDR1 and CDR2 sequences are MNHEY and SMNVEV (reference sequence). Trimming left V 5 bases short and J 9 bases short, with 23 bases between. The CDR3 DNA follows: TGTGCCAGCAGTACAGGGAGCCCAACTCCTCGAAGCACCATATATTTT. This gives the protein CASSTGSPTPRSTIYF.

The chain links TRBV10-3 to TRBJ2-5; TRBD1 aligns across 8 bases. The germline V gene has CDR1 ENHRY and CDR2 SYGVKD. This CDR3 contains 15 residues. V was clipped by 4 bases and J by 3 bases; unmatched bases: 7. CDR3 loop: CAISGGQGGEETQYF. Here the CDR3 DNA reads TGTGCCATCAGTGGAGGACAGGGAGGTGAAGAGACCCAGTACTTC.

J is TRBJ2-3 and V is TRBV3-1 (or the pseudogene TRBV3-2), with 7 bases that match TRBD1. Trimming cost V 0 bases and J 5 bases; bases outside gene matches: 11. The CDR3 extends over 17 amino acids. Germline CDR1 and CDR2: LGHDT and YNNKEL (reference sequence). DNA for the CDR3: TGTGCCAGCAGCCAAGAGCAGGACAGGACCCAGGGAGATACGCAGTATTTT. This translates into CASSQEQDRTQGDTQYF.

V usage is TRBV28 and J usage is TRBJ1-2; D not resolved. There are 11 residues in the CDR3. Between the trimmed V and J ends, which lost 6 bases and 8 bases, there was a span of 10 bases. Germline V gene data show CDR1 as MDHEN and CDR2 as SYDVKM. CDR3 amino acids: CASSPGKGYTF. The CDR3 nucleotides are TGTGCCAGCAGCCCGGGGAAAGGCTACACCTTC.

The rearrangement joins TRBV28 to TRBJ1-2; tentatively, D is TRBD1 (5 bases). Germline CDR1 MDHEN, CDR2 SYDVKM. With 6 bases removed from V and 2 bases from J, the gap between germline ends came to 10 bases. The CDR3 contains 13 residues. CDR3 nucleotides: TGTGCCAGCAGAAGACAGCTAAACTATGGCTACACCTTC. Protein: CASRRQLNYGYTF.

The gene calls are TRBV6-2 or TRBV6-3 and TRBJ2-5; tentative D call: TRBD1 (6 bases). The CDR3 totals 14 residues. Germline CDR1 and CDR2: MNHEY and SVGEGT. Trimming took off 4 bases at V and 5 bases at J, with 14 bases between the two ends. The CDR3 nucleotides are TGTGCCAGCAGTTTACAGGGCGCTCGGGAGACCCAGTACTTC. It translates to CASSLQGARETQYF.

The gene calls are TRBV3-1 (or the pseudogene TRBV3-2) and TRBJ1-1, with TRBD1 matching 7 bases. Germline CDR1 is LGHDT and CDR2 is YNNKEL (reference sequence). The CDR3 extends over 14 amino acids. After removal of 4 bases from V and 4 bases from J, the junction contained 6 bases not matched to a gene. The CDR3 DNA reads as TGTGCCAGCAGCCCTCAGGACAGGTTCACTGAAGCTTTCTTT. The encoded protein is CASSPQDRFTEAFF.

The rearrangement links TRBV7-2 to TRBJ2-3; perhaps TRBD2 as D (5 bases). Germline lookup yields CDR1 SGHTA and CDR2 FQGNSA. Trimming shortened V by 3 bases and J by 6 bases, and 10 bases separated the two germline ends. CDR3 length: 13 residues. The CDR3 sequence: CASSFSEGDTQYF. Written as DNA, the CDR3 is TGTGCCAGCAGCTTTAGCGAAGGGGATACGCAGTATTTT.

The chain recombines TRBV21-1 with TRBJ1-5; the table assigns TRBD1, which was not confirmed against the DNA. TRBV21-1 is termed a pseudogene. This CDR3 spans 16 amino acids. The CDR3 DNA sequence: TGTGCCAGCACCTCAGACAGGGGTGGAGACAATCAGCCCCAGCATTTT. This encodes CASTSDRGGDNQPQHF.

This chain uses TRBV7-9 with TRBJ2-7; no clear D gene. The V end was cut by 3 bases, the J end by 5 bases, with 5 bases between. There are 11 residues in the CDR3. The germline V gene has CDR1 SEHNR and CDR2 FQNEAQ (reference sequence). The DNA for the CDR3 is TGTGCCAGCAGCTTTCGTGACGAGCAGTACTTC. This encodes CASSFRDEQYF.

This clone was detected only a few times. The chain recombines TRBV4-3 with TRBJ2-3, with D unclear. Trimming shortened V by 0 bases and J by 3 bases, and 7 bases separated the two germline ends. The germline V gene has CDR1 LGHNA and CDR2 YSLEER. This CDR3 is 14 amino acids long. The DNA of the CDR3 is TGCGCCAGCAGCCAAGATCCTCGGACAGATACGCAGTATTTT. Translating gives CASSQDPRTDTQYF.

CDR3 amino acids: CSASPGGVNEAFF. The DNA for the CDR3 is TGCAGTGCTAGTCCTGGGGGGGTTAATGAAGCTTTCTTT. The V call is TRBV20-1, the J call TRBJ1-1; perhaps TRBD1 as D (5 bases). The length of the CDR3 is 13 residues. CDR1 and CDR2 (germline): DFQATT, SNEGSKA (reference sequence). Between the trimmed V and J ends, which lost 3 bases and 7 bases, there was a span of 15 bases.

The chain links TRBV12-3 or TRBV12-4 to TRBJ1-6; unclear D gene. The CDR3 spans 13 residues. V shed 3 bases and J shed 7 bases, with 7 bases lying between them. The CDR3 DNA is TGTGCCAGCAGTTTTGAGAGAAATTCACCCCTCCACTTT. As protein: CASSFERNSPLHF.

The rearrangement joins TRBV19 to TRBJ2-7; 11 bases map to TRBD2. V lost 5 bases and J lost 1; bases outside the gene matches: 4. CDR3 size: 15 residues. The germline gives CDR1 LNHDA, CDR2 SQIVND (reference sequence). CDR3: CASSLTSGNSYEQYV. As DNA, the CDR3 is TGTGCCAGTAGTTTGACTAGCGGGAATTCCTACGAGCAGTACGTC.

This sequence joins TRBV4-1 and TRBJ2-7; 7 bases map to TRBD2. Unmatched junction bases numbered 4, after V lost 2 bases and J lost 0 bases. Germline V gene lookup returns CDR1 MGHRA and CDR2 YSYEKL. This CDR3 comprises 15 residues. Here the CDR3 DNA reads TGCGCCAGCAGCCAACAAGCGGGGAACTCCTACGAGCAGTACTTC. Translated: CASSQQAGNSYEQYF.

This sequence joins TRBV28 and TRBJ1-5; TRBD1 is a possible D gene (6 bases). The CDR3 has 17 amino acids. V was pared by 1 base and J by 2 bases, with 15 bases between. The V gene's germline CDR1 is MDHEN and CDR2 SYDVKM. CDR3 protein: CASSLYTGFSGNQPQHF. As DNA, the CDR3 is TGTGCCAGCAGTTTATATACAGGGTTTAGTGGCAATCAGCCCCAGCATTTT.

Only a few counts were recorded for this clone. The chain is built from TRBV5-6 and TRBJ2-7; 9 bases agree with TRBD2. This CDR3 is built from 15 residues. V was clipped by 3 bases and J by 3 bases; unmatched bases: 7. Germline V gene data show CDR1 as SGHDT and CDR2 as YYEEEE. DNA for the CDR3: TGTGCCAGCAGCTCTGCTAGCGGGGCTCTCTACGAGCAGTACTTC. Its translation is CASSSASGALYEQYF.

This clone was recorded only once. V and J are TRBV28 and TRBJ1-1; D gene unclear. The V gene lost 4 bases and the J gene lost 3 bases, with 9 bases spanning the gap. Germline CDR1 MDHEN, CDR2 SYDVKM. The CDR3 runs 13 residues. CDR3 coding DNA: TGTGCCAGCAGTTACCTGGGCTACACTGAAGCTTTCTTT. This translates into CASSYLGYTEAFF.

This chain connects TRBV18 to TRBJ1-6, with 8 bases fitting TRBD1. The germline V gene encodes CDR1 KGHSH and CDR2 LQKENI. V shed 3 bases and J 7 bases; nucleotides not matched to a gene: 8. CDR3 size: 16 residues. DNA of the CDR3: TGTGCCAGCTCACCTCAGAAGACAGGGGAAAATTCACCCCTCCACTTT. Translation: CASSPQKTGENSPLHF.

The chain combines TRBV4-3 with TRBJ2-5; no reliable D call. The germline V gene has CDR1 LGHNA and CDR2 YSLEER. The V end lost 0 bases, the J end lost 6 bases, and 17 bases lay between the germline ends. This CDR3 is 16 amino acids long. DNA for the CDR3: TGCGCCAGCAGCCAAGAAGCCTACGCCGCGAAGCAGACCCAGTACTTC. Translating gives CASSQEAYAAKQTQYF.

The V and J genes are TRBV30 and TRBJ1-5; weak D call: TRBD1 (5 bases). Germline CDR1 is GTSNPN and CDR2 is SVGIG (reference sequence). Between the trimmed V and J ends, which lost 1 base and 2 bases, there was a span of 9 bases. This CDR3 contains 14 residues. The CDR3 region has the DNA TGTGCCTGGAGTGCGGGGGGACGCAATCAGCCCCAGCATTTT. Protein sequence: CAWSAGGRNQPQHF.

This clone was seen only a few times. The V call is TRBV7-2, the J call TRBJ1-5; D is unclear. Looked up from germline, CDR1 is SGHTA and CDR2 is FQGNSA. Trimming cost V 5 bases and J 0 bases, with 20 bases left between them. The CDR3 sequence is 18 residues long. CDR3 sequence reads: CASSPTAPARYSNQPQHF. The CDR3 coding sequence is TGTGCCAGCAGCCCGACCGCCCCCGCCAGGTATAGCAATCAGCCCCAGCATTTT.